This entry concerns a single T cell receptor (beta chain). This specimen belongs to a study of cytomegalovirus exposure and HLA in healthy donors. The CDR3 totals 15 residues. Germline loops: CDR1 SGHTA, CDR2 FQGTGA. J lost 5 bases, V lost 3 bases, and 2 bases had no gene match. The PCR had 60 Vbeta and 13 Jbeta primers. Sequencing used immunoSEQ multiplex PCR; TCRdb keeps in-frame clones, though not all of them. This table holds some 190,000 clones, 75% to 85% found once. The sequence was collected from a man younger than 35 in good health and CMV-seronegative. Sequencing input: PBMCs. The chain has TRBV7-3 and TRBJ2-1; TRBD2 aligns across 12 bases. CDR3 region: CASSFLAGGDNEQFF. CDR3 coding DNA: TGTGCCAGCAGCTTTCTAGCGGGGGGGGACAATGAGCAGTTCTTC.